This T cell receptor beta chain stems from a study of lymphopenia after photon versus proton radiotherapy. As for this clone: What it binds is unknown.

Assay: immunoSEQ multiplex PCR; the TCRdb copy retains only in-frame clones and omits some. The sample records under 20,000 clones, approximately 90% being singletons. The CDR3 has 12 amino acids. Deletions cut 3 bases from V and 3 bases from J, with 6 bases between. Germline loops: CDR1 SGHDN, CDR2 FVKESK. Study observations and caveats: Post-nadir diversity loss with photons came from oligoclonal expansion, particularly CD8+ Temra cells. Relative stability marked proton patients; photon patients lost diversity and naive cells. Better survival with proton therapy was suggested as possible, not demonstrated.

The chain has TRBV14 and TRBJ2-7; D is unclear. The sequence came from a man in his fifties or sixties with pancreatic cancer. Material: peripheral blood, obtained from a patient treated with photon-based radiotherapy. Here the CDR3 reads CASSHSGYEQYF. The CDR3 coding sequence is TGTGCCAGCAGCCATTCGGGCTACGAGCAGTACTTC.